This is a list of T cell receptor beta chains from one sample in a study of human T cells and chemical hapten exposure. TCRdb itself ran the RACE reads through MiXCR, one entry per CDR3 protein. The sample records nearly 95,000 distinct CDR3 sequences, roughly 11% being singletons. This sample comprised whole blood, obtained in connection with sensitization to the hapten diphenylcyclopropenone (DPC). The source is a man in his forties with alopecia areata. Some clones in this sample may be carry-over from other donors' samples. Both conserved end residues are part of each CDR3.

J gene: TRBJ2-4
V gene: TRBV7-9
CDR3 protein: CASSSGLAVAKNIQYF

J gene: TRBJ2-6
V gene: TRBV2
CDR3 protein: CASIFDRAGANVLTF

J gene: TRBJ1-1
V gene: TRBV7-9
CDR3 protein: CASSLTANQGTEAFF

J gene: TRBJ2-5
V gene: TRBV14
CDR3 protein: CASSSGQLQETQYF

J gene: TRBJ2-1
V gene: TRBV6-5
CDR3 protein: CASSSSWGQIDNEQFF

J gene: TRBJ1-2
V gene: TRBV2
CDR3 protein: CASSELSGAYGYTF

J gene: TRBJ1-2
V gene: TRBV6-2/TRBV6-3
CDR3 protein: CASSYPARADYGYTF

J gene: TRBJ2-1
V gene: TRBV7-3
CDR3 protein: CASSSLAGENNEQFF

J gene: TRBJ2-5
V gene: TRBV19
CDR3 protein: CASSDLLYETQYF

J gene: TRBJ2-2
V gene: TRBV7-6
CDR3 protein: CASSSSPSTNTGELFF

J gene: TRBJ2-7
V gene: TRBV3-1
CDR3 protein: CASSQGGGSAWIYEQYF

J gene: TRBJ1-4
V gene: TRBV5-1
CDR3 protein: CASSLETGIREKLFF

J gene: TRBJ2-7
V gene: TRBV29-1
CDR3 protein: CSALSDNSYEQYF

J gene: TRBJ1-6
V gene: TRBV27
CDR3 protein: CASSSPAGVASPLHF

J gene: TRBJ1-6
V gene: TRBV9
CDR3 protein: CASSVSNSPLHF

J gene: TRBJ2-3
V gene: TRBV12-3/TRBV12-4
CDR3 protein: CASSPPPTTGTTDTQYF

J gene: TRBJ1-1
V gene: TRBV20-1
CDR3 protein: CSARSRAGEAFF

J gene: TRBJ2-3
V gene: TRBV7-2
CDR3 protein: CASSRQLGLAAYDTQYF

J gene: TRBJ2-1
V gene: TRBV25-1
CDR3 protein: CASSASSSGRVSSYNEQFF

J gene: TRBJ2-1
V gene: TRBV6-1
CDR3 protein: CASSTDRGRNEQFF

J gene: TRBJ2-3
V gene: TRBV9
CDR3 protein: CASSVLTGADTQYF

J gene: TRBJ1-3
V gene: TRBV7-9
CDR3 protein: CASGVGRNTIYF

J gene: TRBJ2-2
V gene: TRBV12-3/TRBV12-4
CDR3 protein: CASSPRDRNTGELFF

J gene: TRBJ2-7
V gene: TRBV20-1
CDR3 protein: CSATDRSSYEQYF